This TCR beta chain comes out of a study of blood T cell repertoires in COVID-19. At the level of the study: Sample material is recorded as cDNA or gDNA derived from T cells, B-cell-depleted T cells, or PBMCs.

Original analysis: Nucleated cell number was recorded as an estimate derived from reference gene primer amplification. Libraries were prepared by immunoSEQ multiplex PCR; TCRdb keeps only in-frame clonotypes and omits some of them. That table furnishes V, J and clone size, whereas the DNA furnished D and trimming. Here the sample spans approximately 190,000 clones, roughly 86% being singletons. The CDR3 has 16 amino acids. From germline, CDR1 is LGHDT and CDR2 YNNKEL (reference sequence). V shed 1 base and J shed 1 base, with 13 bases lying between them. This rearrangement joins TRBV3-1 (or the pseudogene TRBV3-2) to TRBJ1-2; D perhaps matches TRBD1 (6 bases). The clonotype was recovered from a woman between 65 and 79 years old with active or convalescent COVID-19. Sequencing was done on a sample of peripheral blood. The CDR3 coding sequence is TGTGCCAGCAGCCAAGGTACCGGGGGGCTTAACTATGGCTACACCTTC. Translated: CASSQGTGGLNYGYTF.